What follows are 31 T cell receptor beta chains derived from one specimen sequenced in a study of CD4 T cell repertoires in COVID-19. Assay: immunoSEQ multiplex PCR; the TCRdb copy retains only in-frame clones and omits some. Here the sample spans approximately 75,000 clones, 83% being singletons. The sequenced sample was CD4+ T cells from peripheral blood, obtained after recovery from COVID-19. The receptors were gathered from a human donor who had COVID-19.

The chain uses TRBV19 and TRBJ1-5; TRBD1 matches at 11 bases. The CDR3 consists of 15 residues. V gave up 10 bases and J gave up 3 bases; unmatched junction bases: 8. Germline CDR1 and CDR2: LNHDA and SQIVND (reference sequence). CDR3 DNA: TGTGCCACCATCGGGACAGGGGGTGTCAATCAGCCCCAGCATTTT. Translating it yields CATIGTGGVNQPQHF.

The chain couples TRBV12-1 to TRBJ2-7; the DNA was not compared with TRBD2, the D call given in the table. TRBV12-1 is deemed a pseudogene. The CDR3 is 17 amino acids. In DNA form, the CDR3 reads TGTGCCAGCAGCTTAACGGGACTAGCGGGAGGGCCTTACGAGCAGTACTTC. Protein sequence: CASSLTGLAGGPYEQYF.

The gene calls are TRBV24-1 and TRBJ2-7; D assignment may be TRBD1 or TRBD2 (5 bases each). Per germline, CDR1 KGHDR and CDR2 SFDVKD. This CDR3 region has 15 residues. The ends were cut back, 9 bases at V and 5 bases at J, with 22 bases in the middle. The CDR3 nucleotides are TGTGCCACCCAGTCCGCCCGGGGCAGGTGGCACGAGCAGTACTTC. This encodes CATQSARGRWHEQYF.

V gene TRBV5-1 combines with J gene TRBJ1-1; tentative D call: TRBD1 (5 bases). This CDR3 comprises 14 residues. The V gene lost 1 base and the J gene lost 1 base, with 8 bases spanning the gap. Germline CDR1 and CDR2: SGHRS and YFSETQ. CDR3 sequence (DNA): TGCGCCAGCAGCTTGAGCGGGGGGAACACTGAAGCTTTCTTT. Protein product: CASSLSGGNTEAFF.

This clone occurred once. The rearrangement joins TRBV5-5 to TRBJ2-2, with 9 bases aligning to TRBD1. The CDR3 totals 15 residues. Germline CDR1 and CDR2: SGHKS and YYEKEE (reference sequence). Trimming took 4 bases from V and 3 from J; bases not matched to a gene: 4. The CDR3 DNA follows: TGTGCCAGCAGCGGAAGGACAGGGGACACCGGGGAGCTGTTTTTT. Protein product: CASSGRTGDTGELFF. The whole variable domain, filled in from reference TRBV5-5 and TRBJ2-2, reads DAGVTQSPTHLIKTRGQQVTLRCSPISGHKSVSWYQQVLGQGPQFIFQYYEKEERGRGNFPDRFSARQFPNYSSELNVNALLLGDSALYLCASSGRTGDTGELFFGEGSRLTVL.

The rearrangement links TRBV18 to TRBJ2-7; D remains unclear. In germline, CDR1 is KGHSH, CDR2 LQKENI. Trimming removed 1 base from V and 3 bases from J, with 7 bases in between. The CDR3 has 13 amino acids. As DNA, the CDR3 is TGTGCCAGCTCACCACGAGAGATCTACGAGCAGTACTTC. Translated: CASSPREIYEQYF.

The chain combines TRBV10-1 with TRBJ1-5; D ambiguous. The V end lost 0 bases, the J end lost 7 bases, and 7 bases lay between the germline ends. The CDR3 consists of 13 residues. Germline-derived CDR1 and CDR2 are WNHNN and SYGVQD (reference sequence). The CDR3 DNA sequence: TGCGCCAGCAGTGAGTCCCTAGGGCAGCCCCAGCATTTT. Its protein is CASSESLGQPQHF.

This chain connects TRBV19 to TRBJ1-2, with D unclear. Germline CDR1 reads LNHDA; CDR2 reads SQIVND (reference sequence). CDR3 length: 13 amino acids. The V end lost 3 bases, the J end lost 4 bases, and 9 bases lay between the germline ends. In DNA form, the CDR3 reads TGTGCCAGTAGTATGAGCAGGAGCTATGGCTACACCTTC. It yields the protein CASSMSRSYGYTF.

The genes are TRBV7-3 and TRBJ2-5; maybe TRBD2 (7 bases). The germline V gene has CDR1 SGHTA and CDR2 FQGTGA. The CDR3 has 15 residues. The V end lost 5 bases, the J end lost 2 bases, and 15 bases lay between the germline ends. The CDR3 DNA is TGTGCCAGCAGCCCACAGGGAGGGGGTCAAGAGACCCAGTACTTC. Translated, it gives CASSPQGGGQETQYF. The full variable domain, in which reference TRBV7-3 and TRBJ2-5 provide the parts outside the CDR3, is GAGVSQTPSNKVTEKGKYVELRCDPISGHTALYWYRQSLGQGPEFLIYFQGTGAADDSGLPNDRFFAVRPEGSVSTLKIQRTERGDSAVYLCASSPQGGGQETQYFGPGTRLLVL.

The CDR3 here is CASSDYETQYF. The CDR3 bases are TGTGCCAGCAGTGATTACGAGACCCAGTACTTC. The V and J genes are TRBV12-3 or TRBV12-4 and TRBJ2-5, with D hard to call. Trimming removed 5 bases at V and 5 bases at J, with 6 bases between. The CDR3 length is 11 residues.

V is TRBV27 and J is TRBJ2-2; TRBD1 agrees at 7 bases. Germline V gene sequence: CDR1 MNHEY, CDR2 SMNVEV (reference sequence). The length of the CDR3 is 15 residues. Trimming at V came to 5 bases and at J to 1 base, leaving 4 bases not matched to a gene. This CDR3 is CASSRGTVNTGELFF. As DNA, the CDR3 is TGTGCCAGCAGTAGAGGGACAGTGAACACCGGGGAGCTGTTTTTT.

CDR3 region: CASSSGFINTEAFF. CDR3 coding DNA: TGCGCCAGCAGTTCGGGGTTCATCAACACTGAAGCTTTCTTT. This chain joins TRBV5-1 and TRBJ1-1; D unresolved. Germline CDR1 reads SGHRS; CDR2 reads YFSETQ. The V and J ends lost 5 bases and 2 bases respectively, with 13 bases between them. The CDR3 consists of 14 residues. The full variable domain, in which reference TRBV5-1 and TRBJ1-1 provide the parts outside the CDR3, is KAGVTQTPRYLIKTRGQQVTLSCSPISGHRSVSWYQQTPGQGLQFLFEYFSETQRNKGNFPGRFSGRQFSNSRSEMNVSTLELGDSALYLCASSSGFINTEAFFGQGTRLTVV.

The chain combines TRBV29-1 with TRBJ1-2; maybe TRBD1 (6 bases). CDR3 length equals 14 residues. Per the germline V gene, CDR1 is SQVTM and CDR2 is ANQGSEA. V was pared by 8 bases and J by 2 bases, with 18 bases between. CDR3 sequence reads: CSPWDIGGNYGYTF. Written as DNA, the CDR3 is TGCAGCCCCTGGGACATAGGCGGGAACTATGGCTACACCTTC.

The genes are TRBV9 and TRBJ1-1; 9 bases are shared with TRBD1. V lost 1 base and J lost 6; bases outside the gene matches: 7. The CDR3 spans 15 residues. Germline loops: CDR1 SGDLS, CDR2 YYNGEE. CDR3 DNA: TGTGCCAGCAGCGTACTGGACAGGGGAGCTGCTGAAGCTTTCTTT. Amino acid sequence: CASSVLDRGAAEAFF.

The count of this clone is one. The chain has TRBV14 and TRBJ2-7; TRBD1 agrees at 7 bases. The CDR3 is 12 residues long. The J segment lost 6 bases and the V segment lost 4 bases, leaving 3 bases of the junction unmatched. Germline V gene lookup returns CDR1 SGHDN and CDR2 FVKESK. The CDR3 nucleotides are TGTGCCAGCAGCCGAGGGACAGCCGAGCAGTACTTC. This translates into CASSRGTAEQYF.

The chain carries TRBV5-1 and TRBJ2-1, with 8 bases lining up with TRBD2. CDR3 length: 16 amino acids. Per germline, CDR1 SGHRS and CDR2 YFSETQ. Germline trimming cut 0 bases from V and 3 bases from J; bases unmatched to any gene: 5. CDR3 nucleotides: TGCGCCAGCAGCTTGGCGGGAGCGGGGGACTACAATGAGCAGTTCTTC. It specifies CASSLAGAGDYNEQFF.

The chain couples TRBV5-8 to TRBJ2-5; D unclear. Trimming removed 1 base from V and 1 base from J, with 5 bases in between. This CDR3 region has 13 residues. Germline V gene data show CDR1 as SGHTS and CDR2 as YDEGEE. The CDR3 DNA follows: TGTGCCAGCAGCTTGTACAGCCAAGAGACCCAGTACTTC. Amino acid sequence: CASSLYSQETQYF.

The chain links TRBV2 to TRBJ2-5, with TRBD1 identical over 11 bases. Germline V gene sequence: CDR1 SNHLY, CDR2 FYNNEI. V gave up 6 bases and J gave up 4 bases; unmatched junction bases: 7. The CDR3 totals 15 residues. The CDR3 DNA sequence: TGTGCCAGCAGCCTAGGGACAGGGGGAGGAGAGACCCAGTACTTC. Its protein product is CASSLGTGGGETQYF.

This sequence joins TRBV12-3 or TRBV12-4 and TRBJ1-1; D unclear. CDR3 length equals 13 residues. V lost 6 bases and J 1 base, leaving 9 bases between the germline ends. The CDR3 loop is CASRLKRNTEAFF. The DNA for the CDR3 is TGTGCCAGCAGGCTAAAAAGGAACACTGAAGCTTTCTTT.

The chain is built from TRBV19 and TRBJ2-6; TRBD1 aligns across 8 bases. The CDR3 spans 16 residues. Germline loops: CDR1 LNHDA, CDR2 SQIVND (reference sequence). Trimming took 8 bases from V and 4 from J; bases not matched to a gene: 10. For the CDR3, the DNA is TGTGCCAGTGTACAGGGGGTCTCGGTGGGGGCCAACGTCCTGACTTTC. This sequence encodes CASVQGVSVGANVLTF.

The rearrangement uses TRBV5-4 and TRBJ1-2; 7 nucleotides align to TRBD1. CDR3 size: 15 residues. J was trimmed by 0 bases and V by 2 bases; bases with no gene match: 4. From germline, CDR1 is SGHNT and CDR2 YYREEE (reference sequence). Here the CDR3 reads CASSFRDRTNYGYTF. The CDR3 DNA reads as TGTGCCAGCAGCTTCCGGGACAGAACTAACTATGGCTACACCTTC.

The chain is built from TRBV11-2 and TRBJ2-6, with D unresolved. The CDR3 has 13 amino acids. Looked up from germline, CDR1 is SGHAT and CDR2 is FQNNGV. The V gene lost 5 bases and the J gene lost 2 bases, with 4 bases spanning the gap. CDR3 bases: TGTGCCAGCAGCCCTCCTGGGGCCAACGTCCTGACTTTC. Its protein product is CASSPPGANVLTF.

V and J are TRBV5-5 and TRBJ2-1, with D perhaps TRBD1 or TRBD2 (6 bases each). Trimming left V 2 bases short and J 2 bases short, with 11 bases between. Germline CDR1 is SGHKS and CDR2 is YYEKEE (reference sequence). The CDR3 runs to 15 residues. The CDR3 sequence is CASSLGGTPYNEQFF. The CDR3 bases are TGTGCCAGCAGCTTAGGGGGGACACCCTACAATGAGCAGTTCTTC.

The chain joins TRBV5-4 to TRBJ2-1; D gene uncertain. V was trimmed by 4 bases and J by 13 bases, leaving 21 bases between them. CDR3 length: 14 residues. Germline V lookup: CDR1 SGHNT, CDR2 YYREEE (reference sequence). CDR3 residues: CASSPARMDLIQFF. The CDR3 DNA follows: TGTGCCAGCAGCCCGGCCCGGATGGACCTGATTCAGTTCTTC. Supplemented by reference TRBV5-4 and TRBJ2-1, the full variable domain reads ETGVTQSPTHLIKTRGQQVTLRCSSQSGHNTVSWYQQALGQGPQFIFQYYREEENGRGNFPPRFSGLQFPNYSSELNVNALELDDSALYLCASSPARMDLIQFFGPGTRLTVL.

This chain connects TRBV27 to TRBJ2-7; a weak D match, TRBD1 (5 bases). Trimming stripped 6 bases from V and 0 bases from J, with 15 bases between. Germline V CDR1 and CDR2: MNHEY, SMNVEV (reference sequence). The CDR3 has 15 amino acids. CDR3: CASSLGAALSYEQYF. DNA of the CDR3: TGTGCCAGCAGCCTTGGGGCAGCTCTCTCCTACGAGCAGTACTTC.

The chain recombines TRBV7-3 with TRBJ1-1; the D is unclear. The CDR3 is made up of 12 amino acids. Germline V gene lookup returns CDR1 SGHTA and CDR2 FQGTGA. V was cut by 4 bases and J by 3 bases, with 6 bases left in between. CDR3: CASSSPYTEAFF. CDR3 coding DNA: TGTGCCAGCAGCTCCCCGTACACTGAAGCTTTCTTT.

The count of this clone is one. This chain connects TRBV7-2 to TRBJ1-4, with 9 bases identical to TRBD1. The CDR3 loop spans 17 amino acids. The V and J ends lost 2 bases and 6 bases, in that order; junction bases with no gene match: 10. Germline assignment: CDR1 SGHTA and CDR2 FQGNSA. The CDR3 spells CASSLFYLGQGDEKLFF. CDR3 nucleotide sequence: TGTGCCAGCAGCTTATTTTATTTGGGACAGGGAGATGAAAAACTGTTTTTT.

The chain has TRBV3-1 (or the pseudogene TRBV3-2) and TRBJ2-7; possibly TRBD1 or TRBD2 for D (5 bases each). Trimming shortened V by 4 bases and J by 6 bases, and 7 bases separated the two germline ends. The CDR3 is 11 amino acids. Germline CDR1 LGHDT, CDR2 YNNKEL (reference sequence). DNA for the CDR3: TGTGCCAGCAGCCTCGGGACCGAGCAGTACTTC. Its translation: CASSLGTEQYF.

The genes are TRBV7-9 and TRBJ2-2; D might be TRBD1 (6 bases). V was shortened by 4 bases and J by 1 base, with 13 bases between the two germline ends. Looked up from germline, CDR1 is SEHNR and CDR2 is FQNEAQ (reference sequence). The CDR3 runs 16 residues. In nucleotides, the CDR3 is TGTGCCAGCAGCTCCACTACAGGGAAGAACACCGGGGAGCTGTTTTTT. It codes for CASSSTTGKNTGELFF.

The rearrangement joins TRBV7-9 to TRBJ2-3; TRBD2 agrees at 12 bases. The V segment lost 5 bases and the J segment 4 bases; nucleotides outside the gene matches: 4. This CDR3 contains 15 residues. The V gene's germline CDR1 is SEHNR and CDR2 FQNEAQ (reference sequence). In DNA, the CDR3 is TGTGCCAGCAGCCGACTAGCGGGGGAGGCAGATACGCAGTATTTT. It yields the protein CASSRLAGEADTQYF.

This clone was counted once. The CDR3 loop reads CASSYLPGGISDTQYF. DNA of the CDR3: TGTGCCAGCAGTTACCTCCCAGGGGGCATTTCAGATACGCAGTATTTT. The chain uses TRBV6-5 and TRBJ2-3; 8 bases line up with TRBD1. CDR3 size: 16 residues. V trimming: 2 bases; J trimming: 4 bases; junction bases outside the gene matches: 8. Per germline, CDR1 MNHEY and CDR2 SVGAGI.